The clone carrying this T cell receptor beta chain showed up just a few times. The antigen remains undetermined. Between the trimmed V and J ends, which lost 6 bases and 10 bases, there was a span of 7 bases. Germline CDR1 reads DFQATT; CDR2 reads SNEGSKA (reference sequence). This CDR3 contains 9 residues. The data belong to a study of vaccination and CD4 T cells after COVID-19. As for the study in general: Controls had a CEFX pool, an HIV-1 Nef pool, or no peptide added.

The Oncomine TCR Beta short-read assay was applied to DNA of cultured CD4+ T cells. MiXCR was run by TCRdb on the PCR reads, yielding one entry per CDR3 protein. The sample gives 8,500 to 13,000 distinct CDR3 sequences, less than 40% of which show up once; around 8% is in the top ten. Treatment here: roughly 10-day PBMC culture with coronavirus spike peptide pools or control peptides (ViraFEST assay). Per well, some 2 million PBMCs were cultured in the presence of approximately 9.4 IU/ml IL-2 and roughly 10 ug/ml peptide pools. The receptor was isolated from a human donor who had recovered from COVID-19. Sequenced input: CD4+ T cells from blood, cultured in vitro. The chain combines TRBV20-1 with TRBJ2-1; D gene uncertain. CDR3 amino acids: CSAFPEQFF. The CDR3 DNA reads as TGCAGTGCCTTCCCCGAGCAGTTCTTC.